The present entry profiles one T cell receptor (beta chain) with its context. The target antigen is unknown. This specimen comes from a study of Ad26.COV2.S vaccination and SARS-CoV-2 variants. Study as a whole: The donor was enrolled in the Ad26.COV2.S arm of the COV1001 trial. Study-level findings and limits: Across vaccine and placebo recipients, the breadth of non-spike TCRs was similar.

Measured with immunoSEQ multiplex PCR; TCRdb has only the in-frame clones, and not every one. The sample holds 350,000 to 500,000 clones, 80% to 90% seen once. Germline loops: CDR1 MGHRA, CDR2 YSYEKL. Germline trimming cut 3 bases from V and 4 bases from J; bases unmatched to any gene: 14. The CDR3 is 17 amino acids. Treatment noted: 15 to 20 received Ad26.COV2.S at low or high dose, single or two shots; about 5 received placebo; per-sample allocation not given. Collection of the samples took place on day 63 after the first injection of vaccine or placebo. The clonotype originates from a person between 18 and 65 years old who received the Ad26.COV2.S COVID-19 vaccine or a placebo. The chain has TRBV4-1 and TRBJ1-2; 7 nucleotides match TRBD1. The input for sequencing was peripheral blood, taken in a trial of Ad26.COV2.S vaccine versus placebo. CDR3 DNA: TGCGCCAGCAGCCATTTCCCCCGGGACAGTGACATCTATGGCTACACCTTC. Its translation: CASSHFPRDSDIYGYTF.